What follows are 15 T cell receptor beta chains derived from one specimen sequenced in a study of monozygotic twins with inflammatory bowel disease. TCRdb re-called the 5' RACE reads; every CDR3 protein appears as one record, without DNA. The sample includes about 300,000 distinct CDR3 sequences. The sample comprised blood. The origin of the receptors is a human donor with ulcerative colitis or Crohn's disease, or a healthy co-twin of an affected twin (not recorded which).

The chain recombines TRBV15 with TRBJ2-3; the TCRdb D gene call, TRBD2, has no DNA to confirm it. This CDR3 has 14 residues. Germline V gives CDR1 LNHNV, CDR2 YYDKDF (reference sequence). The CDR3 sequence is CATSNAGSTDTQYF. Combining the CDR3 with reference TRBV15 and TRBJ2-3 gives the whole variable domain DAMVIQNPRYQVTQFGKPVTLSCSQTLNHNVMYWYQQKSSQAPKLLFHYYDKDFNNEADTPDNFQSRRPNTSFCFLDIRSPGLGDTAMYLCATSNAGSTDTQYFGPGTRLTVL.

The V call is TRBV7-2, the J call TRBJ2-3; TCRdb's assignment of TRBD1 cannot be checked, as there is no DNA. CDR3 length equals 14 residues. Germline CDR1 reads SGHTA; CDR2 reads FQGNSA. This chain's CDR3 is CASPRHRDTDTQYF. The variable domain in full, completed from reference TRBV7-2 and TRBJ2-3, reads GAGVSQSPSNKVTEKGKDVELRCDPISGHTALYWYRQSLGQGLEFLIYFQGNSAPDKSGLPSDRFSAERTGGSVSTLTIQRTQQEDSAVYLCASPRHRDTDTQYFGPGTRLTVL.

This sequence joins TRBV6-2 or TRBV6-3 and TRBJ1-5. Germline lookup yields CDR1 MNHEY and CDR2 SVGEGT. The CDR3 totals 15 residues. The CDR3 region is CASSYPVGATQPQHF.

V and J are TRBV7-8 and TRBJ2-3. The germline V gene encodes CDR1 SGHVS and CDR2 FQNEAQ. CDR3 length: 14 residues. The CDR3 spells CASSLGRGTDTQYF. Variable domain in full (rest from reference TRBV7-8 and TRBJ2-3): GAGVSQSPRYKVAKRGQDVALRCDPISGHVSLFWYQQALGQGPEFLTYFQNEAQLDKSGLPSDRFFAERPEGSVSTLKIQRTQQEDSAVYLCASSLGRGTDTQYFGPGTRLTVL.

The genes are TRBV3-1 and TRBJ2-7; TCRdb picks TRBD2, but there is no DNA to check that call. Germline CDR1 is LGHDT and CDR2 is YNNKEL (reference sequence). The length of the CDR3 is 16 residues. The CDR3 region is CASSKGLAGVPYEQYF.

The chain combines TRBV4-3 with TRBJ2-1. Per germline, CDR1 LGHNA and CDR2 YSLEER. The length of the CDR3 is 14 residues. The CDR3: CASSQDRLGREQFF.

The V gene is TRBV7-8, the J gene TRBJ2-3; TCRdb's D call of TRBD2 is untestable without DNA. CDR1 and CDR2 (germline): SGHVS, FQNEAQ. The CDR3 length is 18 residues. This CDR3 reads CASSLTHRLADRTDTQYF.

V and J are TRBV7-9 and TRBJ2-7; TCRdb outputs TRBD1, but without DNA this stays unchecked. The CDR3 consists of 14 residues. In germline, CDR1 is SEHNR, CDR2 FQNEAQ (reference sequence). The CDR3 region is CASSLEIAGVEQYF.

The genes are TRBV9 and TRBJ2-1; the D call of TRBD1 rests on TCRdb alone, since no DNA is present to check it. Germline values: CDR1 SGDLS, CDR2 YYNGEE. This CDR3 spans 13 amino acids. The CDR3 region is CASSVALRGEQFF.

The CDR3 loop is CASSLAGQGGYEQYF. This sequence joins TRBV7-9 and TRBJ2-7; TCRdb designates TRBD1, a call that cannot be tested without DNA. Germline V gene lookup returns CDR1 SEHNR and CDR2 FQNEAQ (reference sequence). This CDR3 has 15 residues.

The genes are TRBV6-2 or TRBV6-3 and TRBJ2-7; TCRdb's D gene call, TRBD1, goes unchecked for lack of DNA. Germline V gives CDR1 MNHEY, CDR2 SVGEGT. The CDR3 spans 15 residues. CDR3 loop: CASSYPRGSAYEQYF.

This sequence joins TRBV6-5 and TRBJ2-3; TCRdb reports TRBD2, a call that lacks DNA to check it against. This CDR3 is 13 amino acids long. Per the germline V gene, CDR1 is MNHEY and CDR2 is SVGAGI. CDR3: CASSLRRLDTQYF.

The chain uses TRBV6-2 or TRBV6-3 and TRBJ1-1. The CDR3 spans 16 residues. Per germline, CDR1 MNHEY and CDR2 SVGEGT. The CDR3: CASSPYSTGLYTEAFF.

This chain joins TRBV28 and TRBJ1-1. Germline V gives CDR1 MDHEN, CDR2 SYDVKM. CDR3 size: 11 residues. The CDR3 sequence is CASRRYTEALF.

J is TRBJ1-5 and V is TRBV18. CDR1 is KGHSH and CDR2 is LQKENI in the germline V gene. The CDR3 is 16 residues long. The CDR3 sequence is CASSPSLSSVNQPQHF.